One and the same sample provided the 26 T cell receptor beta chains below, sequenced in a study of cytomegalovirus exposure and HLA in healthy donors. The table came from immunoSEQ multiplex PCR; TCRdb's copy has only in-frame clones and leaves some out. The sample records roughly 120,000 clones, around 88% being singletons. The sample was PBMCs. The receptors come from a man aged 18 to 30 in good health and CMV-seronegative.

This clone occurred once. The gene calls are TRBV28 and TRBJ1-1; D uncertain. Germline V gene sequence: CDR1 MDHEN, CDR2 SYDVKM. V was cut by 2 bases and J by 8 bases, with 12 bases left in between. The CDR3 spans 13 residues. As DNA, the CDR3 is TGTGCCAGCAGTTTAAGCGGAGGGTCGGAAGCTTTCTTT. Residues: CASSLSGGSEAFF.

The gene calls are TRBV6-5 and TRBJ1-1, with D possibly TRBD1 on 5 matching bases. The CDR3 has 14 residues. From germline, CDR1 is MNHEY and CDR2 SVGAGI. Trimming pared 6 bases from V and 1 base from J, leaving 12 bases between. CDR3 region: CASSPDRANTEAFF. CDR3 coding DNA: TGTGCCAGCAGCCCCGACAGAGCGAACACTGAAGCTTTCTTT.

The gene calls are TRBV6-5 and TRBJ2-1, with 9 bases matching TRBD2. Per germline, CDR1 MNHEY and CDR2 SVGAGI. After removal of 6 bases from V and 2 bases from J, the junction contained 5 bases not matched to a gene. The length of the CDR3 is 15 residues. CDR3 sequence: CASRQAGGTYNEQFF. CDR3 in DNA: TGTGCCAGCAGACAAGCGGGGGGAACCTACAATGAGCAGTTCTTC.

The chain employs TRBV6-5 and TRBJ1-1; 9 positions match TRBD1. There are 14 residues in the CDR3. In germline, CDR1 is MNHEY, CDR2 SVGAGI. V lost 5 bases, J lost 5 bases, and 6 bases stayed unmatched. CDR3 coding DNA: TGTGCCAGCAGTAACACAGGGGGCAGAACTGAAGCTTTCTTT. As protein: CASSNTGGRTEAFF.

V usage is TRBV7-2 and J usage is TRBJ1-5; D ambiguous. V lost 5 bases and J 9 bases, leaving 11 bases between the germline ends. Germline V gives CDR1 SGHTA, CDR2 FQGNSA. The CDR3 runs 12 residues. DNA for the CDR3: TGTGCCAGCAGCCCCATCGCCGGGCCCCAGCATTTT. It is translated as CASSPIAGPQHF.

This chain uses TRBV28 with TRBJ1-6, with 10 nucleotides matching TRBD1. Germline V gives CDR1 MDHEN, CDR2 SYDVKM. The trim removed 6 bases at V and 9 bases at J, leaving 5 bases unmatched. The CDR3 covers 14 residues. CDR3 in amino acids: CASSKRDRGSPLHF. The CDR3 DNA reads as TGTGCCAGCAGCAAACGGGACAGGGGTTCACCCCTCCACTTT.

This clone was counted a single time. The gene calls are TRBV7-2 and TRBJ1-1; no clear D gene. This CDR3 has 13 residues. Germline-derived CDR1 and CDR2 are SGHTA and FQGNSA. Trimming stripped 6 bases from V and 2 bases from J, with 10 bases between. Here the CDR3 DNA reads TGTGCCAGCAGTACCGGGGTTAACACTGAAGCTTTCTTT. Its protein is CASSTGVNTEAFF.

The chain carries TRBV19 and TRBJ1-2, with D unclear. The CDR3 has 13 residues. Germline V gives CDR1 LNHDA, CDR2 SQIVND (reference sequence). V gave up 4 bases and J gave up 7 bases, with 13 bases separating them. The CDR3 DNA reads TGTGCCAGTAGTAAGGGAAGAGAGGGTGGCTACACCTTC. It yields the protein CASSKGREGGYTF. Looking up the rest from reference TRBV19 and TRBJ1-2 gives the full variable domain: DGGITQSPKYLFRKEGQNVTLSCEQNLNHDAMYWYRQDPGQGLRLIYYSQIVNDFQKGDIAEGYSVSREKKESFPLTVTSAQKNPTAFYLCASSKGREGGYTFGSGTRLTVV.

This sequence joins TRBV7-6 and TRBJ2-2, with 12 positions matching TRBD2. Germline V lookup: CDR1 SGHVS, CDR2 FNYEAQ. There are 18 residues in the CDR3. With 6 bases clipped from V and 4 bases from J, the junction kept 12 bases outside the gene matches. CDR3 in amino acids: CASRLKLAGGRGTGELFF. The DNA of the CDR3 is TGTGCCAGCAGACTTAAACTAGCGGGAGGCCGTGGCACCGGGGAGCTGTTTTTT. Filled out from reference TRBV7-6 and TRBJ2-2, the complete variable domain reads GAGVSQSPRYKVTKRGQDVALRCDPISGHVSLYWYRQALGQGPEFLTYFNYEAQQDKSGLPNDRFSAERPEGSISTLTIQRTEQRDSAMYRCASRLKLAGGRGTGELFFGEGSRLTVL.

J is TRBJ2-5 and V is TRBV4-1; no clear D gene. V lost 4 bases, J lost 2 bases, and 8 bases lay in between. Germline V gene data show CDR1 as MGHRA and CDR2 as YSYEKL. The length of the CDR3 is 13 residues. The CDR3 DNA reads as TGCGCCAGCAGCCCCTATAGTCAAGAGACCCAGTACTTC. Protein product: CASSPYSQETQYF.

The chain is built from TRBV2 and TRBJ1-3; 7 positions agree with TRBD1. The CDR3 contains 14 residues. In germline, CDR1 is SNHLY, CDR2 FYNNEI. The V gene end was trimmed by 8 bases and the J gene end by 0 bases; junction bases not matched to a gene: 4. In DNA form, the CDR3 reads TGTGCCAGCCAACAGGGGAGCTCTGGAAACACCATATATTTT. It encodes CASQQGSSGNTIYF.

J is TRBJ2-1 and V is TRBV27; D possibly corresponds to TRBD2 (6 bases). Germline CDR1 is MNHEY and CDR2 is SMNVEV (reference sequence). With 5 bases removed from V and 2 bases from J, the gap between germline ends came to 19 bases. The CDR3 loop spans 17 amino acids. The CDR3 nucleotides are TGTGCCAGCAGTCGACCCGGCGCGGGATTAGCCTACAATGAGCAGTTCTTC. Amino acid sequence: CASSRPGAGLAYNEQFF.

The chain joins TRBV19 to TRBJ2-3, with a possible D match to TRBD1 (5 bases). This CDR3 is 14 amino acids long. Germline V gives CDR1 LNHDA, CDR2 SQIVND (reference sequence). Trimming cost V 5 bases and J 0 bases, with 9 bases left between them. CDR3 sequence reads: CASSQGPSTDTQYF. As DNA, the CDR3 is TGTGCCAGTAGTCAGGGCCCAAGCACAGATACGCAGTATTTT.

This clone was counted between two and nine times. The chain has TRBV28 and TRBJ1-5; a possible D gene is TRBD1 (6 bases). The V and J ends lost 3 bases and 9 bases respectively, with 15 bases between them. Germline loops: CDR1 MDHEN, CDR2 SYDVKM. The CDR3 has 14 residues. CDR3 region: CASSLRGGQGPQHF. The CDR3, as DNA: TGTGCCAGCAGTTTGAGGGGGGGGCAGGGGCCCCAGCATTTT.

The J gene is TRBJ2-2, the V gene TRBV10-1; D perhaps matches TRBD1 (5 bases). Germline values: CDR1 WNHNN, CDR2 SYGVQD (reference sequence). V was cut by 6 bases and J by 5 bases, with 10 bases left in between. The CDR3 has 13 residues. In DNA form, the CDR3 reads TGCGCCAGCAGCGGAGACAGAACCGGGGAGCTGTTTTTT. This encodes CASSGDRTGELFF.

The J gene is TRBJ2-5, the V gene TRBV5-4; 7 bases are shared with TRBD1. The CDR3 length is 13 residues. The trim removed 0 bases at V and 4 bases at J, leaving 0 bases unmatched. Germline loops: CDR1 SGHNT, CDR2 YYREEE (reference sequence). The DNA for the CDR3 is TGTGCCAGCAGCTTGGGGGACAGAGAGACCCAGTACTTC. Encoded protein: CASSLGDRETQYF.

DNA for the CDR3: TGTGCCAGCTCACCAAAACCGGGACAGGGGAATAGAGAAGCTTTCTTT. This codes for CASSPKPGQGNREAFF. The genes are TRBV18 and TRBJ1-1; 10 nucleotides match TRBD1. The CDR3 is 16 residues long. Germline V gene data show CDR1 as KGHSH and CDR2 as LQKENI. Unmatched junction bases numbered 11, after V lost 2 bases and J lost 8 bases. Together with reference TRBV18 and TRBJ1-1, the CDR3 gives the full variable domain: NAGVMQNPRHLVRRRGQEARLRCSPMKGHSHVYWYRQLPEEGLKFMVYLQKENIIDESGMPKERFSAEFPKEGPSILRIQQVVRGDSAAYFCASSPKPGQGNREAFFGQGTRLTVV.

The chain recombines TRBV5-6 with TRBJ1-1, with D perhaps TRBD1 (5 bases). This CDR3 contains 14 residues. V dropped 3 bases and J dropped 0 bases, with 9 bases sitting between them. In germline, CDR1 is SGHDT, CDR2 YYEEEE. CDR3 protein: CASSSGRLNTEAFF. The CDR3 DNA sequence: TGTGCCAGCAGCTCAGGGAGGTTGAACACTGAAGCTTTCTTT.

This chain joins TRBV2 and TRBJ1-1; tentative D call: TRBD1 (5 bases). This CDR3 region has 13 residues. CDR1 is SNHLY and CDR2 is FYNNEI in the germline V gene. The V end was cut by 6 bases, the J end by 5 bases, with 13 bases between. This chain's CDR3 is CASSLGDRTEAFF. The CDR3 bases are TGTGCCAGCAGCCTAGGGGATCGGACTGAAGCTTTCTTT.

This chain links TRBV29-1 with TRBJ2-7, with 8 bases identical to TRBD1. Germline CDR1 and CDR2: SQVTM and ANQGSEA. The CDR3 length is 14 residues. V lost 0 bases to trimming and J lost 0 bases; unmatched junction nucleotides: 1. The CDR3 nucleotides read TGCAGCGTTGAAGACAGGGGGCGCTCCTACGAGCAGTACTTC. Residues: CSVEDRGRSYEQYF.

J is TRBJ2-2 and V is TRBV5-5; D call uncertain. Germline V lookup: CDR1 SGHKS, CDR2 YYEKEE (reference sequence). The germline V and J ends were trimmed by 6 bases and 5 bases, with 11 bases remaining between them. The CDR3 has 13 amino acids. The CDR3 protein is CASNVGSTGELFF. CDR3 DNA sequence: TGTGCCAGCAATGTGGGCAGTACCGGGGAGCTGTTTTTT.

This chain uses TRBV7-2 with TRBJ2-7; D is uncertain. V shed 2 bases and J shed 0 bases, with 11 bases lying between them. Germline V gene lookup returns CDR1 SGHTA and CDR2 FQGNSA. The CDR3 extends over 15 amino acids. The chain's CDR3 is CASSLTWALSYEQYF. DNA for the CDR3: TGTGCCAGCAGCTTAACCTGGGCCCTCTCCTACGAGCAGTACTTC.

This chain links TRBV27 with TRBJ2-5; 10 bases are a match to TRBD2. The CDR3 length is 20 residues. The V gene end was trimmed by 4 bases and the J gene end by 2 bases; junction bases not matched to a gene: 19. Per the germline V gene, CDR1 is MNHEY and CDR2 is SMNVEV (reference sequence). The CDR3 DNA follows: TGTGCCAGCAGTTCCTTTCCGGGTAGTTTAACTAGCGGGACTCAAGAGACCCAGTACTTC. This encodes CASSSFPGSLTSGTQETQYF.

The CDR3 protein is CAISESTGTHEQFF. For the CDR3, the DNA is TGTGCCATCAGTGAGTCGACAGGGACCCATGAGCAGTTCTTC. The rearrangement uses TRBV10-3 and TRBJ2-1; 7 nucleotides match TRBD1. Germline V gene data show CDR1 as ENHRY and CDR2 as SYGVKD. Trimming took 0 bases from V and 8 from J; bases not matched to a gene: 4. This CDR3 contains 14 residues.

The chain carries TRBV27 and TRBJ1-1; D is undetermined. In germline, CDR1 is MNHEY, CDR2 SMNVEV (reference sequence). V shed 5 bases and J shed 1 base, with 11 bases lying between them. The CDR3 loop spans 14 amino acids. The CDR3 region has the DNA TGTGCCAGCAGTCTCGGGATTCCGAACACTGAAGCTTTCTTT. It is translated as CASSLGIPNTEAFF.

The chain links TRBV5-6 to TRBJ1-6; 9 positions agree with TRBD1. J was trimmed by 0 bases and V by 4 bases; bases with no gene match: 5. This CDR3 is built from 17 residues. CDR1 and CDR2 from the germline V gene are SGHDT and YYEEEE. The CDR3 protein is CASSGGTGYSYNSPLHF. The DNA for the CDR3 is TGTGCCAGCAGCGGCGGGACAGGGTACTCCTATAATTCACCCCTCCACTTT.